A single sample gave rise to the 27 T cell receptor beta chains below, sequenced in a study of Graves' ophthalmopathy and Graves' hyperthyroidism. Investigators amplified TCR beta CDR3 regions from RNA transcripts. First-round RT-PCR employed HTBI primers, with a second-round multiplex PCR after it. TCRdb redid the calling of the multiplex PCR reads with MiXCR, one entry per CDR3 protein. The repertoire holds over 450,000 distinct CDR3 sequences, with over 13% as singletons. The specimen sequenced was blood. All receptors come from a woman between 25 and 40 years old with Graves' ophthalmopathy.

The chain recombines TRBV12-3 or TRBV12-4 with TRBJ2-5; 7 bases are shared with TRBD1. This CDR3 region has 13 residues. V lost 6 bases, J lost 14 bases, and 15 bases stayed unmatched. The CDR3 coding sequence is TGTGCCAGCAGCTCCGGGACAGCTAGGGCGCCCTACTTC. Translated, it gives CASSSGTARAPYF.

V gene TRBV2 combines with J gene TRBJ2-7; D remains ambiguous. This CDR3 is 12 amino acids long. Germline CDR1 and CDR2: SNHLY and FYNNEI. V lost 6 bases and J lost 2, with 8 bases in between. For the CDR3, the DNA is TGTGCCAGCAGACCTACAGCCTACGAGCAGTACTTC. Translated, it gives CASRPTAYEQYF.

This clonotype was picked up many times. This chain uses TRBV2 with TRBJ2-7; possible D gene TRBD1, 6 bases. This CDR3 has 15 amino acids. The V end lost 8 bases, the J end lost 3 bases, and 20 bases lay between the germline ends. Germline CDR1 SNHLY, CDR2 FYNNEI. Written as DNA, the CDR3 is TGTGCCAGCGCCTATACAGGGTCTGCATTCTACGAGCAGTACTTC. Its protein is CASAYTGSAFYEQYF.

The table lists this clonotype with many counts. The chain is built from TRBV25-1 and TRBJ2-5; D call uncertain. The V end lost 3 bases, the J end lost 0 bases, and 8 bases lay between the germline ends. The CDR3 spans 14 residues. CDR1 is MGHDK, CDR2 SYGVNS, per germline. In DNA, the CDR3 is TGTGCCAGCAGTGAGTTCCAAGACCAAGAGACCCAGTACTTC. Its translation is CASSEFQDQETQYF.

This clonotype was seen ten or more times. The junction differs from germline at one of its ends, possibly a read error. The genes are TRBV6-1 and TRBJ2-5; D possibly corresponds to TRBD2 (5 bases). Germline CDR1 is MNHNS and CDR2 is SASEGT. The CDR3 extends over 11 amino acids. In DNA, the CDR3 is TGTGCCAGCAGTTACGGGGAGAGCCAGTACTTC. This encodes CASSYGESQYF.

As to this clonotype: This sequence may be a read error, since a much larger clone differs from it by one base. The chain is built from TRBV10-3 and TRBJ1-1, with TRBD1 matching 7 bases. The CDR3 spans 11 residues. Germline V lookup: CDR1 ENHRY, CDR2 SYGVKD. J gave up 6 bases and V 9 bases, and 4 bases lay outside the gene matches. The CDR3 here is CAIVQGPEAFF. The CDR3 bases are TGTGCCATAGTACAGGGGCCTGAAGCTTTCTTT.

This clonotype was counted at least ten times. The chain combines TRBV12-3 or TRBV12-4 with TRBJ1-5; 9 nucleotides line up with TRBD1. CDR3 size: 14 residues. The V and J ends lost 6 bases and 7 bases, in that order; junction bases with no gene match: 7. The CDR3 nucleotides are TGTGCCAGCAGCAAACAGGGGGCCGTCCAGCCCCAGCATTTT. Amino acids: CASSKQGAVQPQHF.

This clonotype was seen many times. The rearrangement joins TRBV11-3 to TRBJ1-1; 10 bases match TRBD1. Losses at the gene ends were 7 bases for V and 5 bases for J; bases not matched to a gene: 7. The CDR3 runs 14 residues. CDR1 and CDR2 (germline): SGHNT, YENEEA. The CDR3 region is CASTRQGAGTEAFF. The DNA of the CDR3 is TGTGCCAGCACTAGACAGGGGGCAGGGACTGAAGCTTTCTTT.

The V gene is TRBV18, the J gene TRBJ1-1; D is undetermined. V was shortened by 3 bases and J by 2 bases, with 10 bases between the two germline ends. The CDR3 loop spans 14 amino acids. The germline gives CDR1 KGHSH, CDR2 LQKENI. The CDR3 is CASSPIQENTEAFF. In DNA form, the CDR3 reads TGTGCCAGCTCACCGATCCAGGAAAACACTGAAGCTTTCTTT.

This clonotype was seen a handful of times. This chain links TRBV5-1 with TRBJ1-5; 9 bases line up with TRBD1. CDR3 length equals 19 residues. Germline V gene data show CDR1 as SGHRS and CDR2 as YFSETQ. The trim removed 2 bases at V and 5 bases at J, leaving 17 bases unmatched. CDR3 sequence reads: CASSFLPLRTGALDQPQHF. The CDR3 DNA sequence: TGCGCCAGCAGCTTCCTTCCCCTTCGGACAGGGGCCTTAGATCAGCCCCAGCATTTT. Using reference TRBV5-1 and TRBJ1-5 for the parts outside the CDR3, the full variable domain is KAGVTQTPRYLIKTRGQQVTLSCSPISGHRSVSWYQQTPGQGLQFLFEYFSETQRNKGNFPGRFSGRQFSNSRSEMNVSTLELGDSALYLCASSFLPLRTGALDQPQHFGDGTRLSIL.

This clonotype was counted at least ten times. The J gene is TRBJ2-5, the V gene TRBV20-1; TRBD2 agrees at 12 bases. In germline, CDR1 is DFQATT, CDR2 SNEGSKA (reference sequence). The CDR3 loop spans 15 amino acids. Germline trimming cut 3 bases from V and 2 bases from J; bases unmatched to any gene: 4. The CDR3 DNA reads as TGCAGTGCTAGCGGTCTAGCGGGAGGGCAAGAGACCCAGTACTTC. Protein sequence: CSASGLAGGQETQYF.

This clonotype was observed many times. The J gene is TRBJ2-7, the V gene TRBV20-1, with 14 bases lining up with TRBD2. The V gene end was trimmed by 3 bases and the J gene end by 3 bases; junction bases not matched to a gene: 4. This CDR3 region has 15 residues. Germline V gene data show CDR1 as DFQATT and CDR2 as SNEGSKA (reference sequence). The CDR3: CSASPGLAGGYEQYF. The CDR3, as DNA: TGCAGTGCTAGCCCTGGACTAGCGGGGGGCTACGAGCAGTACTTC.

This CDR3 reads CSARDFEGNQPQHF. The CDR3 nucleotides are TGCAGTGCTAGAGATTTTGAGGGAAATCAGCCCCAGCATTTT. The V gene is TRBV20-1, the J gene TRBJ1-5; D gene ambiguous. Trimming took 0 bases from V and 4 from J, leaving 10 bases between them. The CDR3 has 14 residues. The germline gives CDR1 DFQATT, CDR2 SNEGSKA (reference sequence).

This clonotype was counted many times. The V gene is TRBV28, the J gene TRBJ1-1, with unresolved D. Trimming cost V 6 bases and J 0 bases, with 5 bases left between them. Germline loops: CDR1 MDHEN, CDR2 SYDVKM. The CDR3 consists of 12 residues. The CDR3 sequence: CASREMNTEAFF. The CDR3 coding sequence is TGTGCCAGCAGGGAGATGAACACTGAAGCTTTCTTT. Using reference TRBV28 and TRBJ1-1 for the parts outside the CDR3, the full variable domain is DVKVTQSSRYLVKRTGEKVFLECVQDMDHENMFWYRQDPGLGLRLIYFSYDVKMKEKGDIPEGYSVSREKKERFSLILESASTNQTSMYLCASREMNTEAFFGQGTRLTVV.

This clonotype was seen many times. The J gene is TRBJ2-2, the V gene TRBV10-1, with D maybe TRBD2 (6 bases). This CDR3 is built from 14 residues. Trimming removed 4 bases from V and 7 bases from J, with 13 bases in between. CDR1 and CDR2 from the germline V gene are WNHNN and SYGVQD (reference sequence). The chain's CDR3 is CASSGTTDGGELFF. The CDR3 DNA reads as TGCGCCAGCAGTGGGACTACTGACGGCGGGGAGCTGTTTTTT.

This clonotype was observed at least ten times. This chain connects TRBV28 to TRBJ2-7; tentatively, D is TRBD1 (6 bases). Germline V gene lookup returns CDR1 MDHEN and CDR2 SYDVKM. The V gene lost 7 bases and the J gene lost 0 bases, with 10 bases spanning the gap. The CDR3 consists of 13 residues. The CDR3 DNA sequence: TGTGCCAGCAACGACAGGCGCTCCTACGAGCAGTACTTC. Its translation is CASNDRRSYEQYF. Full variable domain (missing parts from reference TRBV28 and TRBJ2-7): DVKVTQSSRYLVKRTGEKVFLECVQDMDHENMFWYRQDPGLGLRLIYFSYDVKMKEKGDIPEGYSVSREKKERFSLILESASTNQTSMYLCASNDRRSYEQYFGPGTRLTVT.

The table lists this clonotype with many counts. This sequence joins TRBV28 and TRBJ2-7; 7 bases fit TRBD1. Germline CDR1 reads MDHEN; CDR2 reads SYDVKM. Trimming removed 3 bases from V and 2 bases from J; junction bases left unmatched: 7. The CDR3 has 15 residues. The CDR3 loop reads CASSFGDSITYEQYF. CDR3 nucleotide sequence: TGTGCCAGCAGTTTTGGGGACAGCATCACCTACGAGCAGTACTTC.

In its sample, this clonotype was seen many times. One end of the junction fails to match germline, which may point to a read error. V gene TRBV5-1 combines with J gene TRBJ2-2; no clear D gene. There are 13 residues in the CDR3. The germline V gene has CDR1 SGHRS and CDR2 YFSETQ. The CDR3 DNA follows: TGTGCCAGCAGCTTACAGAACACCGGGGAGCTGTTTTTT. Translating gives CASSLQNTGELFF.

This clonotype was detected many times. This rearrangement joins TRBV7-9 to TRBJ2-7, with 8 nucleotides matching TRBD1. Losses at the gene ends were 5 bases for V and 5 bases for J; bases not matched to a gene: 2. The CDR3 runs 12 residues. Germline values: CDR1 SEHNR, CDR2 FQNEAQ (reference sequence). This CDR3 is CASSRTGNEQYF. Here the CDR3 DNA reads TGTGCCAGCAGCAGGACAGGGAACGAGCAGTACTTC.

This clonotype has a count of ten or more. Here the CDR3 DNA reads TGTGCCAGCAGTTACGAGGGGGTTGGGGGCGAGACCCATGGCTACACCTTC. Its protein is CASSYEGVGGETHGYTF. This chain connects TRBV6-5 to TRBJ1-2; the D gene is possibly TRBD1 (6 bases). Germline V gene data show CDR1 as MNHEY and CDR2 as SVGAGI. The CDR3 totals 17 residues. The germline V and J ends were trimmed by 2 bases and 6 bases, with 22 bases remaining between them.

This clonotype has a count of ten or more. The chain is built from TRBV6-5 and TRBJ1-1; 8 bases are a match to TRBD1. Germline V CDR1 and CDR2: MNHEY, SVGAGI. This CDR3 has 14 residues. V dropped 4 bases and J dropped 4; count of bases not matched to a gene: 5. DNA of the CDR3: TGTGCCAGCAGTTGGGGACAGGTTGGCACTGAAGCTTTCTTT. It is translated as CASSWGQVGTEAFF.

As for this clonotype: A much larger clone sits a single nucleotide away, making a read error possible. The J gene is TRBJ1-2, the V gene TRBV19; 9 nucleotides agree with TRBD1. Germline lookup yields CDR1 LNHDA and CDR2 SQIVND (reference sequence). CDR3 length: 14 amino acids. The CDR3 nucleotides are TGTGCCAGTAGGATAACAGGGGGCGAGGATGGCTACAGCTTC. Residues: CASRITGGEDGYSF.

This clonotype was observed many times. The J gene is TRBJ2-5, the V gene TRBV6-5; perhaps TRBD2 as D (7 bases). V was pared by 5 bases and J by 3 bases, with 10 bases between. This CDR3 has 13 amino acids. Germline values: CDR1 MNHEY, CDR2 SVGAGI. The CDR3, as DNA: TGTGCCAGCAGTAGAGGGGGGGAAGAGACCCAGTACTTC. It encodes CASSRGGEETQYF.

This clonotype appeared many times. The rearrangement uses TRBV28 and TRBJ2-7, with a possible D match to TRBD1 (6 bases). Between the trimmed V and J ends, which lost 10 bases and 2 bases, there was a span of 15 bases. The CDR3 loop spans 13 amino acids. Germline lookup yields CDR1 MDHEN and CDR2 SYDVKM. The CDR3, as DNA: TGTGCCATCCGGGACAAAAATACCTACGAGCAGTACTTC. It codes for CAIRDKNTYEQYF.

In the case of this clonotype: This sequence may be a read error, since a much larger clone differs from it by one base. The chain joins TRBV7-9 to TRBJ2-7; TRBD2 matches 9 bases. This CDR3 comprises 15 residues. The germline gives CDR1 SEHNR, CDR2 FQNEAQ (reference sequence). The CDR3 protein is CASSPRTSAAYGQYF. In nucleotides, the CDR3 is TGTGCCAGCAGCCCGCGGACTAGCGCTGCCTACGGGCAGTACTTC. Together with reference TRBV7-9 and TRBJ2-7, the CDR3 gives the full variable domain: DTGVSQNPRHKITKRGQNVTFRCDPISEHNRLYWYRQTLGQGPEFLTYFQNEAQLEKSRLLSDRFSAERPKGSFSTLEIQRTEQGDSAMYLCASSPRTSAAYGQYFGPGTRLTVT.

This clonotype appeared many times. The chain combines TRBV6-2 or TRBV6-3 with TRBJ2-7, with TRBD1 identical over 8 bases. With V trimmed by 3 bases and J by 0 bases, 1 base remained unmatched. In germline, CDR1 is MNHEY, CDR2 SVGEGT. This CDR3 is 14 amino acids long. The CDR3, as DNA: TGTGCCAGCAGTTATACAGGGGGCTCCTACGAGCAGTACTTC. Encoded protein: CASSYTGGSYEQYF.

This clonotype was observed at least ten times. The chain combines TRBV6-5 with TRBJ2-7; perhaps TRBD1 as D (6 bases). CDR3 size: 15 residues. V was shortened by 2 bases and J by 6 bases, with 17 bases between the two germline ends. Germline V CDR1 and CDR2: MNHEY, SVGAGI. In DNA form, the CDR3 reads TGTGCCAGCAGTTACGACAGGAGGCCCTCGTCCGAGCAGTACTTC. Translation gives CASSYDRRPSSEQYF.